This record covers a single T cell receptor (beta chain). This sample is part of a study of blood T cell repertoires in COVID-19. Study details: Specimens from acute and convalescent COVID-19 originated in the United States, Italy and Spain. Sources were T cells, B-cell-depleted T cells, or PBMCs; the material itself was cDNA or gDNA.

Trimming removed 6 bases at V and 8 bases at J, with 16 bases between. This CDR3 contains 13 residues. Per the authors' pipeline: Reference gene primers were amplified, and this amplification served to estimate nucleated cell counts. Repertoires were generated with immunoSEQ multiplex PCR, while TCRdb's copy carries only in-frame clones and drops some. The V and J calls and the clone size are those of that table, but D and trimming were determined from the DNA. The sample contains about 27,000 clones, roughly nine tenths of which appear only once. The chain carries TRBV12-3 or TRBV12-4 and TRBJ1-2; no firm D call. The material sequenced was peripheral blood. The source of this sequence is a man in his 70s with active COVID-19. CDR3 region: CASRLPTQAGYTF. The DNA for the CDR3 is TGTGCCAGCAGATTGCCTACGCAGGCGGGCTACACCTTC.